This T cell receptor (beta chain) was captured in a study of early T cells in non-severe SARS-CoV-2 infection. The overall study: From unsorted whole blood, bulk RNA was sequenced, and the chains remained unpaired. General study findings and limits: Matching results from VDJdb favored anti-spike CD8 responses, leaving private and CD4 specificities undetected.

About this clonotype: Its matching antigen is unknown.

V lost 3 bases, J lost 6 bases, and 11 bases lay in between. Germline CDR1 is KGHSH and CDR2 is LQKENI. The CDR3 extends over 13 amino acids. Individually, cDNA molecules had unique molecular identifiers attached to them. TCRdb used MiXCR to reprocess the 5' RACE reads, holding one entry per CDR3 protein. Altogether some 100,000 distinct CDR3 sequences are present, roughly 15% being singletons, with the ten largest covering around 0.5%. Input material: whole blood. The rearrangement links TRBV18 to TRBJ1-2, with D unresolved. The receptor was derived from an adult who was a healthcare worker with PCR-confirmed SARS-CoV-2 infection or an uninfected control (not recorded which). The CDR3 DNA reads as TGTGCCAGCTCACCTCAATACGACAATGGCTACACCTTC. Residues: CASSPQYDNGYTF.